The clone carrying this T cell receptor (beta chain) showed up just once. The data belong to a study of blood T cell repertoires in COVID-19. Study information: PBMCs, B-cell-depleted T cells, or T cells were the source of the cDNA or gDNA that made up the material.

Method: immunoSEQ multiplex PCR; TCRdb's copy keeps in-frame clones and lacks some. The sample includes about 150,000 clones, 87% of them seen just once. Germline V lookup: CDR1 WNHNN, CDR2 SYGVQD (reference sequence). V gave up 6 bases and J gave up 4 bases, with 14 bases separating them. The CDR3 consists of 14 residues. Participants reported their clinical history, and cohort assignment relied on those reports. A case of COVID-19 had been met by exposed participants within 2 weeks before study entry. This sequence originates from a woman between 40 and 55 years old who had been exposed to COVID-19. Sequencing used PBMCs or T cells enriched from blood (not recorded which). This chain uses TRBV10-1 with TRBJ2-3; D is undetermined. The CDR3 spells CASRKDGAADTQYF. In DNA form, the CDR3 reads TGCGCCAGCAGGAAAGATGGAGCCGCAGATACGCAGTATTTT.